The present T cell receptor beta chain was sequenced within a study of cytomegalovirus exposure and HLA in healthy donors. In the PCR, 60 Vbeta and 13 Jbeta primers were used. Clones were read by immunoSEQ multiplex PCR, and TCRdb kept only the in-frame ones, dropping some. The sample consists of just over 95,000 clones, roughly four fifths of them appearing once. As regards this clone: Its antigen is as yet unknown.

Whereas donors were nominally healthy upon sampling, unrecorded immune exposures were probable. Findings and caveats of the study: The majority of CMV-associated TCR beta chains were reported as apparently HLA-restricted in a later analysis. In a later analysis, DRB1 alleles had the most associated TCRs; HLA-C alleles the fewest.

The clonotype was recovered from a human donor in good health. The sample consisted of PBMCs.

DNA of the CDR3: TGTGCCAGCAGTGCTAAAACCAGTAGCTCTGAAGCTTTCTTT. Translated: CASSAKTSSSEAFF. V and J are TRBV6-1 and TRBJ1-1; D is undetermined. V lost 4 bases, J lost 6 bases, and 15 bases lay in between. Looked up from germline, CDR1 is MNHNS and CDR2 is SASEGT. This CDR3 contains 14 residues.